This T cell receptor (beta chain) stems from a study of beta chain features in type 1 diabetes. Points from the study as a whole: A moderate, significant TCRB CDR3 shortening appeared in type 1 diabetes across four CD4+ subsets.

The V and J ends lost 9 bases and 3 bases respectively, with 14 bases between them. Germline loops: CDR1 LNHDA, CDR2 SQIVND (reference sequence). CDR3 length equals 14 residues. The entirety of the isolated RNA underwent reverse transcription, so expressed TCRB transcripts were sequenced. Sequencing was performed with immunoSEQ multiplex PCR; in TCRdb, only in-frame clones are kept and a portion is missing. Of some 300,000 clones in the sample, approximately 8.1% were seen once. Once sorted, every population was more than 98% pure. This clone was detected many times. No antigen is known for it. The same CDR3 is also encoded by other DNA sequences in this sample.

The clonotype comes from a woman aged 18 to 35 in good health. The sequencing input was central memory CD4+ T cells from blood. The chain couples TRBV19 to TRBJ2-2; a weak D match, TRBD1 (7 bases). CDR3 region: CASAQGGDTGELFF. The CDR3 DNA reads TGTGCCAGCGCTCAGGGGGGTGACACCGGGGAGCTGTTTTTT.